The 8 T cell receptor beta chains presented below share a single source sample, sequenced in a study of CD8 T cells in cerebrospinal fluid in Alzheimer's disease. TCRdb derives one entry per CDR3 protein from the 10x single-cell sequencing reads, leaving out DNA. This table lists about 770 distinct CDR3 sequences. Sequencing was carried out using cerebrospinal fluid. These receptors were obtained from a human donor with Parkinson's disease.

This clonotype is labeled medium-sized based on frequency. The rearrangement links TRBV2 to TRBJ2-7; TCRdb indicates TRBD1, and absent DNA this call remains unverified. The germline CDR1 and CDR2 sequences are SNHLY and FYNNEI. CDR3 length: 17 residues. The CDR3 loop is CASTLSRQARSSYEQYF.

This clonotype is identified as medium-sized from frequency. The chain combines TRBV20-1 with TRBJ2-3. CDR1 and CDR2 from the germline V gene are DFQATT and SNEGSKA (reference sequence). This CDR3 is built from 16 residues. CDR3 protein: CSARDPSGKNTDTQYF.

This clonotype is called large (0.1 to 1%) based on its frequency. The chain recombines TRBV5-1 with TRBJ2-7; TCRdb outputs TRBD2, but without DNA this stays unchecked. Germline V lookup: CDR1 SGHRS, CDR2 YFSETQ. This CDR3 is built from 15 residues. The CDR3 region is CASSLGGTSVYEQYF.

This clonotype is large by frequency. The chain links TRBV7-2 to TRBJ2-2; the TCRdb call, TRBD2, lacks DNA for checking. CDR3 size: 16 residues. CDR1 is SGHTA, CDR2 FQGNSA, per germline. CDR3: CATRGGPTANTGELFF.

In terms of frequency, this clonotype is medium-sized. This rearrangement joins TRBV7-8 to TRBJ2-2. This CDR3 region has 14 residues. CDR1 and CDR2 (germline): SGHVS, FQNEAQ. The CDR3 sequence is CASSLTSNTGELFF.

This clonotype is labeled medium-sized based on frequency. CDR3 amino acids: CATSRDFRGDQPQHF. The chain combines TRBV15 with TRBJ1-5; TCRdb reports TRBD1, a call that lacks DNA to check it against. The CDR3 is 15 residues long. The germline V gene encodes CDR1 LNHNV and CDR2 YYDKDF (reference sequence).

Frequency places this clonotype as medium-sized (0.01 to 0.1%). The CDR3 sequence is CASSLPPRVRSNQPQHF. The rearrangement uses TRBV28 and TRBJ1-5. This CDR3 contains 17 residues. Looked up from germline, CDR1 is MDHEN and CDR2 is SYDVKM.

This clonotype counts as medium-sized by frequency. The chain recombines TRBV2 with TRBJ2-5. The CDR3 length is 13 residues. Germline CDR1 is SNHLY and CDR2 is FYNNEI. The CDR3 loop is CASSEIGKKTQYF.